This section outlines one TCR beta chain sequence together with its context. Its antigen is still unknown. It has no much larger one-base neighbor in the sample; base qualities were not kept. This entry is derived from a study of CD8 T cells in Susac syndrome (dated by TCRdb to between 2018 and 2020). Notes on the research overall: Whether CD8+ T cell activation and differentiation in Susac syndrome was antigen driven was tested using repertoire sequencing. Findings and caveats that apply to the study as a whole: The study acknowledged that relatively few individuals were included in the TCR sequencing and HLA analysis.

RNA was extracted using the RNeasy kit, and roughly 0.5 to 1 microgram was reverse transcribed with random hexamers. TCR beta CDR3 regions were amplified with the immunoSEQ multiplex PCR assay covering 54 Vbeta and 13 Jbeta segments. PCR amplification bias was corrected using a synthetic template baseline for primer optimization and computational correction. From the authors' description of their analysis: Reads were annotated to V, D and J genes per IMGT and analyzed with immunoSEQ Analyzer, keeping only productive sequences. Clonality was computed as one minus Shannon entropy normalized by log2 of the number of productive unique sequences. For each patient and control, public and private clones were evaluated among the 100 most prevalent clones. Clones were defined as Susac-specific if absent from the healthy and MS cohorts, from some 1,000 published viral clones and from other ImmuneACCESS disease sequences. The raw public reads went through TCRdb reprocessing: fastp at Q25, MiXCR clone calling, in-frame beta chains kept. Rows are unified per CDR3 protein, each entry keeping the most common DNA and genes. These V and J calls are TCRdb output, not the study's own analysis. In this sample the table shows more than 95,000 distinct CDR3 sequences, about 93% of which occur a single time. The top ten clones comprise roughly 0.091% of the sample.

Peripheral blood CD8+ and CD4+ T cells from healthy donors, Susac syndrome patients and multiple sclerosis patients were profiled by high-throughput TCR beta sequencing. The healthy donors served as controls matched for age and sex. CD8+ TEMRA cells were enriched by FACS, while bulk CD8+ and CD4+ T cells were purified by magnetic negative isolation. Blood was collected in EDTA tubes and processed within 24 hours, with PBMCs isolated through density gradient centrifugation. PBMCs intended for TCR sequencing were frozen in liquid nitrogen and were later thawed in a 37 degrees C water bath. A purity of at least 90% was achieved for sorted or isolated CD4+, CD8+ and CD8+ TEMRA cells. Trimming at the junction amounts to 2 bases on V and 6 bases on J, and the germline ends lie 5 bases apart. Sequences DFQATT (CDR1) and SNEGSKA (CDR2) are obtained from the germline V gene (reference sequence). From the cysteine up to the phenylalanine, the CDR3 has a length of 11 residues. The DNA shown is the 33-base CDR3, in frame from base 1.

The V and J genes are TRBV20-1 and TRBJ2-1; no D gene can be assigned with confidence. The TCR was taken from a human donor in good health. The sequenced material came from CD4+ T cells from PBMCs. CDR3 reads: CSARQLNEQFF. In nucleotides, the sequence is TGCAGTGCTAGACAGCTCAATGAGCAGTTCTTC.